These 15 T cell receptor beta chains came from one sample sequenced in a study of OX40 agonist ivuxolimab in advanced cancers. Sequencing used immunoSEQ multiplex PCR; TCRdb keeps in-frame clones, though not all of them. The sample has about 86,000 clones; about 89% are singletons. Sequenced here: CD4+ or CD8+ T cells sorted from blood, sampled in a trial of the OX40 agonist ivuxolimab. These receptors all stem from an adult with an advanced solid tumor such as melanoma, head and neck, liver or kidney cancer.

The CDR3 nucleotides are TGTGCCAGCAGCCATTCAGGGGACGCCGGAATCTATGGCTACACCTTC. Residues: CASSHSGDAGIYGYTF. The chain combines TRBV7-9 with TRBJ1-2; maybe TRBD1 (6 bases). The germline V and J ends were trimmed by 5 bases and 4 bases, with 20 bases remaining between them. The CDR3 length is 16 residues. The germline V gene has CDR1 SEHNR and CDR2 FQNEAQ (reference sequence).

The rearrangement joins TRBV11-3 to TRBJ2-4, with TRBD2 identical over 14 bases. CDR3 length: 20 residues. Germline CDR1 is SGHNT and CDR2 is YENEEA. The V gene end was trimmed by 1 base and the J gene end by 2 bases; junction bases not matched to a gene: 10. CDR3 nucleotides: TGTGCCAGCAGCTTAGGCCGACTAGCGGGAGGGGCATGGCCCAAAAACATTCAGTACTTC. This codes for CASSLGRLAGGAWPKNIQYF. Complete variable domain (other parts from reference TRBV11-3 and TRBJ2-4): EAGVVQSPRYKIIEKKQPVAFWCNPISGHNTLYWYLQNLGQGPELLIRYENEEAVDDSQLPKDRFSAERLKGVDSTLKIQPAELGDSAVYLCASSLGRLAGGAWPKNIQYFGAGTRLSVL.

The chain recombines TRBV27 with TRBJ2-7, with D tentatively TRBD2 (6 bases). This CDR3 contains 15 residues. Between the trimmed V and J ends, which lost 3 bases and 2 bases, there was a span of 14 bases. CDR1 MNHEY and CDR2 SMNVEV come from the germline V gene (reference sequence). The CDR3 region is CASSFSSGRTYEQYF. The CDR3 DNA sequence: TGTGCCAGCAGTTTCTCTAGTGGGAGGACCTACGAGCAGTACTTC.

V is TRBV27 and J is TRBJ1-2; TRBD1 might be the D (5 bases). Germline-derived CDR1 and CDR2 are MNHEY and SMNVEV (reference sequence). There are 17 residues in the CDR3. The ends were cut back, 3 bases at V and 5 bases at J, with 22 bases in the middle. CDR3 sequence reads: CASSLNGGNGVPYGYTF. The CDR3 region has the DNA TGTGCCAGCAGTTTGAATGGGGGAAATGGGGTTCCATATGGCTACACCTTC.

The CDR3 here is CAIAALGTSYYYEQYF. DNA of the CDR3: TGTGCCATCGCTGCACTCGGGACTAGCTACTACTACGAGCAGTACTTC. The rearrangement links TRBV10-3 to TRBJ2-7; TRBD2 aligns across 9 bases. Germline V CDR1 and CDR2: ENHRY, SYGVKD. This CDR3 comprises 16 residues. J was trimmed by 3 bases and V by 8 bases; bases with no gene match: 14.

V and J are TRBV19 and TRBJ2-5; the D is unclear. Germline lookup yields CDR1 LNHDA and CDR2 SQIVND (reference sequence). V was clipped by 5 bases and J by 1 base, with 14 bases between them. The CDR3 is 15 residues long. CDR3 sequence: CASSPGIVSQETQYF. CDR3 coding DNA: TGTGCCAGTAGTCCTGGGATAGTCTCCCAAGAGACCCAGTACTTC.

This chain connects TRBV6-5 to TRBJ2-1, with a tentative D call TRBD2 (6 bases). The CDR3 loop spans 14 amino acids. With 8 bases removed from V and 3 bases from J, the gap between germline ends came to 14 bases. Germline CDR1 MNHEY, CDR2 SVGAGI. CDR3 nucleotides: TGTGCCAGCGCGTTTGGACTAAGCTACAATGAGCAGTTCTTC. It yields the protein CASAFGLSYNEQFF.

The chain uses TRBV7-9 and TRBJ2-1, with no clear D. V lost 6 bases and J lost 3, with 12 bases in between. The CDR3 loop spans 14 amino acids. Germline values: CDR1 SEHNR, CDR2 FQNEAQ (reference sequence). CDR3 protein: CASSLSTYYNEQFF. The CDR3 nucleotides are TGTGCCAGCAGTCTTAGTACTTACTACAATGAGCAGTTCTTC. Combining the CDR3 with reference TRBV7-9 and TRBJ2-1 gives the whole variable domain DTGVSQNPRHKITKRGQNVTFRCDPISEHNRLYWYRQTLGQGPEFLTYFQNEAQLEKSRLLSDRFSAERPKGSFSTLEIQRTEQGDSAMYLCASSLSTYYNEQFFGPGTRLTVL.

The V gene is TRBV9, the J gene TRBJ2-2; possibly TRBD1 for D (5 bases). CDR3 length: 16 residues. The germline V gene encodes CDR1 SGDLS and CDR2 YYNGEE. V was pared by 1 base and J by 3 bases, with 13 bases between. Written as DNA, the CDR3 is TGTGCCAGCAGCGTAAGGGGCTCAAGTGACACCGGGGAGCTGTTTTTT. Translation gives CASSVRGSSDTGELFF.

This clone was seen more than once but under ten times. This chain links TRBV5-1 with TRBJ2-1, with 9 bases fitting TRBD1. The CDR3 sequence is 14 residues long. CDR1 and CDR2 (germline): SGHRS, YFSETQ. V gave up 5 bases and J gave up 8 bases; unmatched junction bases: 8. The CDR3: CASSIRDRVHEQFF. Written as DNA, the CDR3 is TGCGCCAGCAGTATCAGGGACAGGGTCCATGAGCAGTTCTTC.

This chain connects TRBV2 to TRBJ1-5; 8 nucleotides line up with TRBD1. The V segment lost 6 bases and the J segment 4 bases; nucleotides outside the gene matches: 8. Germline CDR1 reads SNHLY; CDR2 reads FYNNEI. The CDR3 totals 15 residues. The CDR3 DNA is TGTGCCAGCAGGGTGACAGGGGAGGGAAATCAGCCCCAGCATTTT. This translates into CASRVTGEGNQPQHF.

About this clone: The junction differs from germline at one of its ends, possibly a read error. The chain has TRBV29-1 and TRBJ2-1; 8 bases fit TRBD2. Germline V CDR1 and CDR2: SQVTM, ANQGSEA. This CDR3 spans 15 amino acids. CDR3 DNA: TGCAGCGTAGAAGGACTAGCCCGCTCCTACAATGAGCAGTTCTTC. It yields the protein CSVEGLARSYNEQFF.

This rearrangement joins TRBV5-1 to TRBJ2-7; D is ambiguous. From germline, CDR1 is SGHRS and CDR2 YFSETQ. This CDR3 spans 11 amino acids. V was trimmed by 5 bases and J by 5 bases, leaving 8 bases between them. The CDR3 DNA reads TGCGCCAGCAGTGGGTACGACGAGCAGTACTTC. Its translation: CASSGYDEQYF.

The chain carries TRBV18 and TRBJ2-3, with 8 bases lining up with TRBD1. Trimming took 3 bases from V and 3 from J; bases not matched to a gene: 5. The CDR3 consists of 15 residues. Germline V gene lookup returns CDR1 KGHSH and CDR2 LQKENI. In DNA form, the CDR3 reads TGTGCCAGCTCACCCCGGCAGGGGGCAACAGATACGCAGTATTTT. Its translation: CASSPRQGATDTQYF.

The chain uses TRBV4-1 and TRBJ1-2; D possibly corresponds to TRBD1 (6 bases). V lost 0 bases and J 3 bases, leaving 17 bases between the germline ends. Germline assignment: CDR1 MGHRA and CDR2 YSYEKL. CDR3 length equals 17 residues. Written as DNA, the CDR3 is TGCGCCAGCAGCCAAGATAGATTGGGACATGGAGACTATGGCTACACCTTC. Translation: CASSQDRLGHGDYGYTF.